This T cell receptor beta chain came from a study of T cells expressing NK-cell markers. Across the whole study: Seven of the eight sequenced donors were HCMV-seropositive; one was seronegative. General study findings and limits: Researchers report these clonotypes also headed the CD3+CD56-NKG2C+ fraction in a few donors.

On this clonotype: Its target is not known.

TCRdb re-analyzed the 5' RACE reads; it lists each CDR3 protein once, without DNA. The sample holds some 300,000 distinct CDR3 sequences. Germline CDR1 SGHTA, CDR2 FQGNSA. The CDR3 runs 11 residues. The source of this sequence is a man younger than 35 in good health. The gene calls are TRBV7-2 and TRBJ2-1. The sequencing sample was made of blood T cells: a sorted CD56 or NKG2C T cell subset, CD4+ or CD8+ T cells, or bulk PBMC T cells (not recorded which). The CDR3 protein is CASSLSMEQFF.